This T cell receptor beta chain was profiled in a study of cytomegalovirus exposure and HLA in healthy donors. Overall study results and limits: In a later analysis, V- and J-gene trimming of beta chains associated with a DCLRE1C missense variant, replicated independently. TCR beta chains associated with HLA were, in a later analysis, more clonally expanded than equally common others. Published work reported that the classifier diagnosed cytomegalovirus status with high specificity and sensitivity.

60 Vbeta and 13 Jbeta primers were used in PCR. Per the study methods: Later analysis identified tens of millions of unique TCR beta chains, some 10 million shared. The assay was immunoSEQ multiplex PCR, and TCRdb's table has in-frame clones only and misses some. V, J and clone size are taken as reported in that table, and D and trimming were inferred from the DNA itself. This table holds roughly 100,000 clones, 79% found once. This clone has more than one count but fewer than ten. The antigen remains undetermined. CDR1 is GTSNPN, CDR2 SVGIG, per germline (reference sequence). The CDR3 consists of 14 residues. The ends were cut back, 3 bases at V and 5 bases at J, with 16 bases in the middle.

The J gene is TRBJ1-1, the V gene TRBV30, with D possibly matching TRBD1 (6 bases). Sequenced: PBMCs. This sequence was found in a middle-aged woman in good health and CMV-seronegative. CDR3 region: CAWRPPDRRTEAFF. The CDR3 DNA follows: TGTGCCTGGAGGCCCCCGGACAGACGAACTGAAGCTTTCTTT.